The present entry profiles one T cell receptor beta chain with its context. What it binds is unknown. Germline lookup yields CDR1 MDHEN and CDR2 SYDVKM. The CDR3 has 13 residues. It was by 5'RACE template switching with UMIs that TCR beta cDNA was made. Reprocessing the 5' RACE reads, TCRdb reports a single entry for every CDR3 protein and omits DNA. Found here are approximately 170,000 distinct CDR3 sequences; the top ten clones hold 20% to 25%. The data derive from a study of T cells expressing NK-cell markers. Study-wide results and caveats: These clonotypes additionally ranked first within the CD3+CD56-NKG2C+ fraction of several donors. In about 6 donors, dominant CD3+CD56+NKG2C+ clonotypes ranked among the top 10 CD8+ clonotypes.

The chain recombines TRBV28 with TRBJ2-7; no DNA is available, so the TRBD1 call from TCRdb remains unchecked. Sequenced: blood T cells: a sorted CD56 or NKG2C T cell subset, CD4+ or CD8+ T cells, or bulk PBMC T cells (not recorded which). The receptor's source is a man aged 18 to 69 in good health. This CDR3 is CASRTRESYEQYF.